This TCR beta chain was sequenced in a study of T cells in pancreatic ductal adenocarcinoma. Surgery without prior neoadjuvant therapy was the treatment of the selected pancreatic ductal adenocarcinoma patients. Profiled with immunoSEQ multiplex PCR; TCRdb holds only in-frame clones, not every one. The sample includes around 94,000 clones, 90% to 95% seen only once; the top ten take about 3.4%. Details on this clone: Antigen specificity is unknown.

The CDR3 is 14 residues long. V was pared by 2 bases and J by 9 bases, with 3 bases of the junction left unmatched. CDR1 SNHLY and CDR2 FYNNEI come from the germline V gene. Study findings and constraints: Enrichment of CD45RO+ effector over naive T cells in tumors may bias clonality. The resected pancreatic cancer cohort was biased toward the minority with early-stage disease. Tumor samples had fewer productive templates and around 7.2-fold fewer unique clonotypes than blood.

This chain uses TRBV2 with TRBJ2-1; 11 bases align to TRBD2. The specimen sequenced was PBMCs. The receptor was derived from a human donor with pancreatic ductal adenocarcinoma. The CDR3 loop reads CASSELAGGGEQFF. The CDR3, as DNA: TGTGCCAGCAGTGAACTAGCGGGAGGTGGTGAGCAGTTCTTC. The full variable domain, with the rest looked up from reference TRBV2 and TRBJ2-1, is EPEVTQTPSHQVTQMGQEVILRCVPISNHLYFYWYRQILGQKVEFLVSFYNNEISEKSEIFDDQFSVERPDGSNFTLKIRSTKLEDSAMYFCASSELAGGGEQFFGPGTRLTVL.